This T cell receptor (beta chain) was sequenced in a study of T cell repertoires in cytomegalovirus infection. About the study: Researchers turned to recently identified HLA-C-restricted CMV epitopes as well as well-studied HLA-B-restricted ones.

Notes on the study in general: HLA-C-restricted CMV-specific TCR beta clonotypes were dominant in the ex vivo response. CMV carriers having the relevant HLA were flagged by cumulative public TCR beta family frequency.

This clonotype was counted between two and nine times. The antigen is undetermined. Via MiXCR, TCRdb re-called the reads, giving one row per CDR3 protein. The data show roughly 860,000 distinct CDR3 sequences, with around a third seen just once and about an eighth held by the top ten. In germline, CDR1 is ENHRY, CDR2 SYGVKD. Trimming stripped 3 bases from V and 5 bases from J, with 11 bases between. This CDR3 region has 13 residues. The sequencing here drew on cultured CD8+ T cells from PBMCs, taken from culture after CMV antigen stimulation. The chain uses TRBV10-3 and TRBJ2-7; D might be TRBD2 (5 bases). The receptor comes from a human donor in good health (CMV status not recorded). Some clones in this sample may be carry-over from other donors' samples. The CDR3 loop reads CAISEEGLDEQYV. The CDR3 coding sequence is TGTGCCATCAGTGAAGAGGGTTTGGACGAGCAGTACGTC.